A single T cell receptor beta chain is shown here with its context. Its cognate antigen has yet to be identified. One base away there is no much larger clone; base qualities are not given. Each collaborating institution followed its own protocols to collect whole blood in K2EDTA tubes. For TCRbeta analysis, collaborator samples were shipped as frozen whole blood, as isolated PBMCs, or as DNA extracted from either sample type. The immunoSEQ Assay, a bias-controlled multiplex PCR, was used to amplify TCRbeta CDR3 regions from genomic DNA. From the authors' description of their analysis: Nucleated cell counts per sample were estimated from amplification of reference gene primers within the assay. To quantify the absolute abundance of each unique TCRbeta CDR3 rearrangement, sequence reads were collapsed and filtered. Productive Simpson clonality was computed per sample as the square root of Simpson's diversity index over productive rearrangements. TCRdb provides this immuneACCESS table in a form limited to in-frame rearrangements. Some clones are lacking; in checked studies, under half of them reflect an unresolved V gene, and why the rest are absent is not known. V, J and clone size are taken as reported in that table, and D and trimming were inferred from the DNA itself. This sample lists hundreds of thousands of clones; 80% to 90% were detected once. The top ten clones comprise 10% of the sample.

The sample belongs to a study of blood T cell repertoires in COVID-19 (dated by TCRdb to 2018 to 2020). As for the study more broadly: Samples covering the acute and convalescent phases of COVID-19 were provided by collaborators in the United States, Italy and Spain. The repertoires were made available in a free public database intended to serve as a resource for research on the immune response to SARS-CoV-2. Nearly every sample came with metadata listing a de-identified subject ID, COVID-19 status, age in years and sex. Deeply sampled blood TCRbeta repertoires from subjects exposed to, actively infected with, or recovered from COVID-19 were included in the dataset. Where HLA class I and class II types were available, the types were taken from metadata supplied by the sample provider, not from assay-based typing. The prospective study material was composed of cDNA or gDNA derived from T cells, B-cell-depleted T cells, or PBMCs. The samples were drawn from the first 160 participants of the ongoing ImmuneRACE study and from 950 to 1,500 subjects provided by 6 global collaborators.

On the study overall, not on this receptor specifically: How much clinical and demographic metadata was included differed by source and by participant, and the metadata was provided uncurated.

According to the germline V gene, CDR1 reads SGHRS and CDR2 reads YFSETQ. The junction shows trimming of 0 bases on V and 0 bases on J, plus 10 bases between the germline ends. The CDR3 sequence holds 16 residues, the cysteine and phenylalanine included. Kept here is only the CDR3 DNA, which spans 48 bases and is read in frame from base 1. The V and J segments used are TRBV5-1 and TRBJ2-1, and TRBD2 may be the D gene, going by 6 matching bases. This receptor was identified in an elderly woman with acute or convalescent COVID-19. Sequencing was performed on peripheral blood. The CDR3 loop reads CASSLDIGSSYNEQFF. The nucleotide sequence reads as follows: TGCGCCAGCAGCTTGGATATCGGGAGCTCCTACAATGAGCAGTTCTTC.